Following are 13 T cell receptor beta chains from one sample sequenced in a study of blood T cells in healthy people across ages. The use of a sample-barcoded 5' primer and a J-beta primer mix characterized a second PCR of roughly 6 to 11 cycles. TCRdb re-analysed the 5' RACE reads in MiXCR, keeping a single row per CDR3 protein. This table has hundreds of thousands of distinct CDR3 sequences, roughly three fifths appearing once. Sequenced: blood. The receptors come from a man in his forties in good health.

The rearrangement links TRBV12-3 or TRBV12-4 to TRBJ2-2, with a tentative D call TRBD2 (5 bases). Deletions cut 7 bases from V and 6 bases from J, with 15 bases between. The CDR3 loop spans 14 amino acids. CDR3 DNA sequence: TGTGCCAGCAAAACGACGTTGAGGGCCGGGGAGCTGTTTTTT. Protein product: CASKTTLRAGELFF.

This chain links TRBV5-5 with TRBJ2-7; 7 nucleotides line up with TRBD1. The J call is doubtful: the DNA matches TRBJ2-5 better. Germline CDR1 is SGHKS and CDR2 is YYEKEE (reference sequence). The CDR3 has 12 amino acids. The CDR3: CASKGAWETQYF. The CDR3 nucleotides read TGTGCCAGCAAGGGGGCCTGGGAGACCCAGTACTTC.

This chain joins TRBV25-1 and TRBJ2-7; 8 bases are a match to TRBD2. J gave up 7 bases and V 2 bases, and 10 bases lay outside the gene matches. The CDR3 sequence is 15 residues long. The germline CDR1 and CDR2 sequences are MGHDK and SYGVNS. CDR3 nucleotide sequence: TGTGCCAGCAGTGAAGCGGGAGCGGGAGTGGATGAGCAGTACTTC. Translation gives CASSEAGAGVDEQYF.

The rearrangement links TRBV12-3 or TRBV12-4 to TRBJ2-1; D is unclear. The length of the CDR3 is 13 residues. V lost 3 bases, J lost 1 base, and 4 bases lay in between. The DNA for the CDR3 is TGTGCCAGCAGTTTTAAATCCTACAATGAGCAGTTCTTC. It yields the protein CASSFKSYNEQFF.

The chain carries TRBV29-1 and TRBJ2-7, with TRBD2 identical over 10 bases. The V gene end was trimmed by 4 bases and the J gene end by 3 bases; junction bases not matched to a gene: 9. This CDR3 has 15 residues. CDR1 SQVTM and CDR2 ANQGSEA come from the germline V gene. The CDR3 nucleotides are TGCAGCGTTGGGGGAACTAGCGGGAACCACTACGAGCAGTACTTC. This codes for CSVGGTSGNHYEQYF.

This clonotype has a count of ten or more. The chain joins TRBV25-1 to TRBJ1-5; D possibly corresponds to TRBD1 (5 bases). V lost 1 base and J lost 4, with 8 bases in between. The CDR3 loop spans 14 amino acids. Germline CDR1 and CDR2: MGHDK and SYGVNS. CDR3 sequence reads: CASSEWGGNQPQHF. CDR3 coding DNA: TGTGCCAGCAGTGAATGGGGGGGTAATCAGCCCCAGCATTTT.

V gene TRBV7-2 combines with J gene TRBJ2-5, with D perhaps being TRBD1 or TRBD2 (5 bases each). This CDR3 is built from 15 residues. Trimming cost V 3 bases and J 1 base, with 12 bases left between them. Per the germline V gene, CDR1 is SGHTA and CDR2 is FQGNSA. CDR3 bases: TGTGCCAGCAGCTTTGTGGGGGACCTCCAAGAGACCCAGTACTTC. It translates to CASSFVGDLQETQYF.

V usage is TRBV14 and J usage is TRBJ2-7; D gene unclear. The germline V gene encodes CDR1 SGHDN and CDR2 FVKESK. The CDR3 has 18 residues. V gave up 1 base and J gave up 3 bases, with 22 bases separating them. The CDR3 loop reads CASSQVGSNLMAGYEQYF. In DNA, the CDR3 is TGTGCCAGCAGCCAAGTTGGATCAAACCTGATGGCAGGCTACGAGCAGTACTTC.

The chain links TRBV20-1 to TRBJ2-3, with D perhaps matching TRBD1 or TRBD2 (5 bases each). From germline, CDR1 is DFQATT and CDR2 SNEGSKA (reference sequence). This CDR3 contains 13 residues. Trimming cost V 6 bases and J 4 bases, with 14 bases left between them. CDR3 nucleotides: TGCAGTGCCCCGGGACCGAGCGCAGATACGCAGTATTTT. Protein: CSAPGPSADTQYF.

This chain links TRBV20-1 with TRBJ2-1; 8 bases align to TRBD2. CDR3 length: 13 residues. Germline CDR1 is DFQATT and CDR2 is SNEGSKA (reference sequence). With 2 bases clipped from V and 7 bases from J, the junction kept 4 bases outside the gene matches. The CDR3: CSARKSGRNEQFF. The CDR3 coding sequence is TGCAGTGCTAGAAAGAGCGGGAGAAATGAGCAGTTCTTC.

The sample holds a few counts of this clonotype. V usage is TRBV28 and J usage is TRBJ1-4; D perhaps matches TRBD1 (5 bases). Germline V lookup: CDR1 MDHEN, CDR2 SYDVKM. Deletions cut 2 bases from V and 5 bases from J, with 9 bases between. The CDR3 sequence is 14 residues long. The CDR3 loop reads CASSLAGINEKLFF. The CDR3 coding sequence is TGTGCCAGCAGTTTAGCAGGGATAAATGAAAAACTGTTTTTT.

By proportion, this clonotype is medium-sized. The V and J genes are TRBV28 and TRBJ2-7; 16 positions agree with TRBD2. Germline loops: CDR1 MDHEN, CDR2 SYDVKM. J was trimmed by 7 bases and V by 3 bases; bases with no gene match: 9. This CDR3 has 17 residues. For the CDR3, the DNA is TGTGCCAGCAGTTTGGGGACTAGCGGGAGGGCCATGTGGGAGCAGTACTTC. Residues: CASSLGTSGRAMWEQYF.

V usage is TRBV3-1 and J usage is TRBJ2-4; 8 bases agree with TRBD1. J gave up 6 bases and V 4 bases, and 2 bases lay outside the gene matches. Germline CDR1 is LGHDT and CDR2 is YNNKEL (reference sequence). The CDR3 length is 13 residues. CDR3 nucleotide sequence: TGTGCCAGCAGCCGCGGACAGGGAAACATTCAGTACTTC. Protein: CASSRGQGNIQYF. Combining the CDR3 with reference TRBV3-1 and TRBJ2-4 gives the whole variable domain DTAVSQTPKYLVTQMGNDKSIKCEQNLGHDTMYWYKQDSKKFLKIMFSYNNKELIINETVPNRFSPKSPDKAHLNLHINSLELGDSAVYFCASSRGQGNIQYFGAGTRLSVL.